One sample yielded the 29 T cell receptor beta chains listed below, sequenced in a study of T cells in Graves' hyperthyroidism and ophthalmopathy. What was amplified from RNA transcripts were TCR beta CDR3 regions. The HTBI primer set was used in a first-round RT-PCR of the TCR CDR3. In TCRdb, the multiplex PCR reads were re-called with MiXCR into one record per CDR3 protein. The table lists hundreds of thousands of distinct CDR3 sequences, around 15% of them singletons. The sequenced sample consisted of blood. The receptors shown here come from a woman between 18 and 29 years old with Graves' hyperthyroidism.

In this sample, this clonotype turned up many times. The CDR3 is CASSFDRQMAYEQYF. DNA for the CDR3: TGTGCCAGCAGTTTCGACCGACAAATGGCCTACGAGCAGTACTTC. The chain couples TRBV6-1 to TRBJ2-7; D unclear. The germline V and J ends were trimmed by 5 bases and 2 bases, with 16 bases remaining between them. The germline gives CDR1 MNHNS, CDR2 SASEGT. The CDR3 has 15 residues.

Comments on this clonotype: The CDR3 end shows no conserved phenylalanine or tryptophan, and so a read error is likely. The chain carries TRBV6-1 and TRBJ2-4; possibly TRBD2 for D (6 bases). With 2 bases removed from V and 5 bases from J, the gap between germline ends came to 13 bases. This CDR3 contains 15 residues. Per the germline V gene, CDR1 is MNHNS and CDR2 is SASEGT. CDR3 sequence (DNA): TGTGCCAGCAGTGAATTCGGGGGTTACCAAAACATTCAGTACCTC. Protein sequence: CASSEFGGYQNIQYL.

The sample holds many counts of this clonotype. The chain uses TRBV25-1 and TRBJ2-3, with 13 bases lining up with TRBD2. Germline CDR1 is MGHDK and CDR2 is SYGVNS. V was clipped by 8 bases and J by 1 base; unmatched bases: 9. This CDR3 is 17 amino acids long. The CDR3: CASRLAGGGSGTDTQYF. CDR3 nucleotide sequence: TGTGCCAGCCGACTAGCGGGAGGTGGATCGGGCACAGATACGCAGTATTTT.

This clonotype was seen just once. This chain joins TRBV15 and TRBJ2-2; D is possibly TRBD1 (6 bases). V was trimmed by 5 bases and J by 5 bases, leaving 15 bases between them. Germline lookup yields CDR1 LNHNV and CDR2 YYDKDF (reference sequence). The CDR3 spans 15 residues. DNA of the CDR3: TGTGCCACCAGCGCCCCAAATAGGGGGACCGGGGAGCTGTTTTTT. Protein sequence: CATSAPNRGTGELFF.

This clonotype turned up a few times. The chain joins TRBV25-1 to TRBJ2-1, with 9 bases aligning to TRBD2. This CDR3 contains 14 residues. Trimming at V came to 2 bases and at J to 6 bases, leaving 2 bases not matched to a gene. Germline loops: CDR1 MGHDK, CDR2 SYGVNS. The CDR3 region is CASSEVLAGNEQFF. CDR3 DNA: TGTGCCAGCAGTGAAGTACTAGCGGGCAATGAGCAGTTCTTC.

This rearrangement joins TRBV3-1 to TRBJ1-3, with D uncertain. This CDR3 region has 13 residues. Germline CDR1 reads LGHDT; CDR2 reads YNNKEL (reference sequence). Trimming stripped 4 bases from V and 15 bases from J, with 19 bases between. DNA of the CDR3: TGTGCCAGCAGCCCCACCCCGGGAACCTCCGAATATTTT. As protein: CASSPTPGTSEYF.

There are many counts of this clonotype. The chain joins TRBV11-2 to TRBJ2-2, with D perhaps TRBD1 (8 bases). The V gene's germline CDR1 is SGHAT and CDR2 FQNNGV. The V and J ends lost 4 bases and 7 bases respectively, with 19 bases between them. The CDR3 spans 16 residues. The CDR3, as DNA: TGTGCCAGCAGCTCGGGTAGGACAGGGAGGGACGGGGAGCTGTTTTTT. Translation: CASSSGRTGRDGELFF.

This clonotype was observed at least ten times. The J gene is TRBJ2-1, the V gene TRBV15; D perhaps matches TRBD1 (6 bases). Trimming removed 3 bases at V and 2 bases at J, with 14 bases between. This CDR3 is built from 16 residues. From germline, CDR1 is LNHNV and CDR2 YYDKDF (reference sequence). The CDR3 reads CATSRIGQLTYNEQFF. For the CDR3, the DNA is TGTGCCACCAGCAGGATAGGACAGTTGACCTACAATGAGCAGTTCTTC. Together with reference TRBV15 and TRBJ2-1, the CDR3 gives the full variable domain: DAMVIQNPRYQVTQFGKPVTLSCSQTLNHNVMYWYQQKSSQAPKLLFHYYDKDFNNEADTPDNFQSRRPNTSFCFLDIRSPGLGDTAMYLCATSRIGQLTYNEQFFGPGTRLTVL.

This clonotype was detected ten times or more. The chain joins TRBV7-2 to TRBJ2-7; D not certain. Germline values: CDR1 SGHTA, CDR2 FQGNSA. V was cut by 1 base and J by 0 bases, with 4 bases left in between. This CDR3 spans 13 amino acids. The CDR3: CASSLDYSYEQYF. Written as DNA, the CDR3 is TGTGCCAGCAGCTTAGACTACTCCTACGAGCAGTACTTC.

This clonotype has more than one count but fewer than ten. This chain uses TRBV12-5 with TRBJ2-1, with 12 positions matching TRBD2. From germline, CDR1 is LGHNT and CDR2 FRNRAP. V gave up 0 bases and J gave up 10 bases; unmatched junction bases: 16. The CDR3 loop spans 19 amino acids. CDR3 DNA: TGTGCTAGTGGTTTGGTACTCTGGGCTAGCGGGGGGGCGGTCCACGAGCAGTTCTTC. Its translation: CASGLVLWASGGAVHEQFF.

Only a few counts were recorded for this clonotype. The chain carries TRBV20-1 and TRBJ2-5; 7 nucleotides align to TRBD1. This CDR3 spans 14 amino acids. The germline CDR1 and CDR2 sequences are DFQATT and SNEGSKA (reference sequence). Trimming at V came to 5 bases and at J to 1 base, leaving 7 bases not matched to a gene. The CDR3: CSARTGKAQETQYF. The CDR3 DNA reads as TGCAGTGCTCGGACAGGAAAGGCCCAAGAGACCCAGTACTTC.

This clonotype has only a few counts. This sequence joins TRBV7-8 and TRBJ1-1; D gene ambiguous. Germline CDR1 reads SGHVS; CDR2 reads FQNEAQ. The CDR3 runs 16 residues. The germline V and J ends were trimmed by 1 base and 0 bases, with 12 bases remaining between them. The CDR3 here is CASSLGSRRLNTEAFF. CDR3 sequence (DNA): TGTGCCAGCAGCTTAGGTTCGAGACGGCTGAACACTGAAGCTTTCTTT. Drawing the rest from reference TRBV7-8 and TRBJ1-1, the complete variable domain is GAGVSQSPRYKVAKRGQDVALRCDPISGHVSLFWYQQALGQGPEFLTYFQNEAQLDKSGLPSDRFFAERPEGSVSTLKIQRTQQEDSAVYLCASSLGSRRLNTEAFFGQGTRLTVV.

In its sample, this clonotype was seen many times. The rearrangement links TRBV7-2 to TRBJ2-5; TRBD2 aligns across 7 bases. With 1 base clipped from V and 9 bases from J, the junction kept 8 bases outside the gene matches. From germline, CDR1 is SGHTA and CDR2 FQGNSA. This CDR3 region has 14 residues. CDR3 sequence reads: CASSLGLAVPAQYF. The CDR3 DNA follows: TGTGCCAGCAGCTTAGGGCTAGCGGTACCGGCCCAGTACTTC.

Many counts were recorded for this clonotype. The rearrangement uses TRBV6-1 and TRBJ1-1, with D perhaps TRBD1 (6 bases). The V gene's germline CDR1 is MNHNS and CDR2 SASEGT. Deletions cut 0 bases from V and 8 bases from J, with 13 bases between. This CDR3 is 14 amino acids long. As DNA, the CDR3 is TGTGCCAGCAGTGAAGCTCGGGGGGGCGGCGAAGCTTTCTTT. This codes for CASSEARGGGEAFF.

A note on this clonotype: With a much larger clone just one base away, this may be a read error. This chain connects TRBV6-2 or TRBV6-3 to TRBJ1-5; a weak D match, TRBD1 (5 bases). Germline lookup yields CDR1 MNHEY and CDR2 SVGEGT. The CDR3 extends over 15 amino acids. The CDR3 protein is CASTQGLFVDHPQHF. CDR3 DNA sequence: TGTGCCAGCACCCAGGGACTGTTTGTCGATCACCCCCAGCATTTT.

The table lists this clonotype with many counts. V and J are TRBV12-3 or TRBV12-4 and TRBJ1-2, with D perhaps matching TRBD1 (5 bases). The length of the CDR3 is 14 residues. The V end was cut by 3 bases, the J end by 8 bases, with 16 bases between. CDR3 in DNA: TGTGCCAGCAGTTTTCGGAAGGGGCTAGAAGGCTACACCTTC. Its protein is CASSFRKGLEGYTF.

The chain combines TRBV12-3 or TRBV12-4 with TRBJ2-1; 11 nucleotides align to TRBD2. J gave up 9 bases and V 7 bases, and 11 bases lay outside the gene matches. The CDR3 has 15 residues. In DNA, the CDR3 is TGTGCCAGCAACAGTGGTAGCGGGAGGGTCAGTGAGCAGTTCTTC. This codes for CASNSGSGRVSEQFF.

The CDR3 DNA reads as TGTGCCAGCAGCTATACAGGGGGAAACACCATATATTTT. Its translation is CASSYTGGNTIYF. The chain has TRBV3-1 and TRBJ1-3; perhaps TRBD1 as D (6 bases). V lost 5 bases and J lost 4, with 9 bases in between. The length of the CDR3 is 13 residues. Germline CDR1 reads LGHDT; CDR2 reads YNNKEL (reference sequence).

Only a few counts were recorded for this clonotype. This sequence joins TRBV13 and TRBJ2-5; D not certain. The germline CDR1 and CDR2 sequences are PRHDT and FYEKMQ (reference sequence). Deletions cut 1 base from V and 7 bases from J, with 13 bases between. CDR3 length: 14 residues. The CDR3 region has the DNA TGTGCCAGCAGCTTAGCCGAAGTCAGTGGGACCCAGTACTTC. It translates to CASSLAEVSGTQYF.

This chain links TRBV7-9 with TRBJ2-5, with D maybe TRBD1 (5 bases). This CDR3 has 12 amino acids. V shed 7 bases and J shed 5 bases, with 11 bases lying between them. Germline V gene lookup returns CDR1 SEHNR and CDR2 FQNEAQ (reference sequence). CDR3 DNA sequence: TGTGCCAGCAAAGGGGTGTGGGAGACCCAGTACTTC. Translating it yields CASKGVWETQYF.

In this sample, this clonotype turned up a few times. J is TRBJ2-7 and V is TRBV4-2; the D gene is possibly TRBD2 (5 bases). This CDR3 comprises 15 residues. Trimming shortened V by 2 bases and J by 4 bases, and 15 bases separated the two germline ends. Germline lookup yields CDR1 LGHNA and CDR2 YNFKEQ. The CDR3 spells CASSQSRLAMYEQYF. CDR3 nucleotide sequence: TGTGCCAGCAGCCAATCTCGGCTAGCTATGTACGAGCAGTACTTC.

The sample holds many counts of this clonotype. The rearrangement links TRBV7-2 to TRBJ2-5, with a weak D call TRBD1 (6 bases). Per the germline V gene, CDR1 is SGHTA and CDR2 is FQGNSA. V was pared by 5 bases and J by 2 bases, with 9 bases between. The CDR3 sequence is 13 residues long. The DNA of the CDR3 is TGTGCCAGCAGCGAAGACAGGCAAGAGACCCAGTACTTC. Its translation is CASSEDRQETQYF.

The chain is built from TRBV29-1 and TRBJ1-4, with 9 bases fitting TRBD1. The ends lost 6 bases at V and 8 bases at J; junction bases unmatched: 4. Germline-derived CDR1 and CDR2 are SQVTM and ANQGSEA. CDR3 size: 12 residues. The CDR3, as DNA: TGCAGCGTCCGGGACAGGGACGAAAAACTGTTTTTT. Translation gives CSVRDRDEKLFF.

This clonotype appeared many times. Written as DNA, the CDR3 is TGTGCCAGCAGTGATCTCCCGGGGAACTACGAGCAGTACTTC. Translation: CASSDLPGNYEQYF. J is TRBJ2-7 and V is TRBV2, with D perhaps matching TRBD2 (5 bases). CDR3 size: 14 residues. Germline assignment: CDR1 SNHLY and CDR2 FYNNEI. With 3 bases removed from V and 3 bases from J, the gap between germline ends came to 12 bases.

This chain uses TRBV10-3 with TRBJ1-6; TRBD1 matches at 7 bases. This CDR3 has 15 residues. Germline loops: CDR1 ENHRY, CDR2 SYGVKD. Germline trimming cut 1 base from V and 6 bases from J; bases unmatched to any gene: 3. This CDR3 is CAISELGGSNSPLHF. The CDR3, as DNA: TGTGCCATCAGTGAGTTAGGGGGCTCTAATTCACCCCTCCACTTT.

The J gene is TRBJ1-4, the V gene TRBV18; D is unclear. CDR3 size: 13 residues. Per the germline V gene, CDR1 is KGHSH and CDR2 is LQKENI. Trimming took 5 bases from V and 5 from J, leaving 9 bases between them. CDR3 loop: CASSDQLNEKLFF. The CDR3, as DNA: TGTGCCAGCTCAGATCAGCTAAATGAAAAACTGTTTTTT. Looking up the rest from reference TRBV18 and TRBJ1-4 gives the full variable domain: NAGVMQNPRHLVRRRGQEARLRCSPMKGHSHVYWYRQLPEEGLKFMVYLQKENIIDESGMPKERFSAEFPKEGPSILRIQQVVRGDSAAYFCASSDQLNEKLFFGSGTQLSVL.

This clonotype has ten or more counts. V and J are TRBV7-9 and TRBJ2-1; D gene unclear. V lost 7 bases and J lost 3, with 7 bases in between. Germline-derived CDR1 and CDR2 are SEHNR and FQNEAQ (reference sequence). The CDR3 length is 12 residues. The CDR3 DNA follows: TGTGCCAGCAAGCCTTACTACAATGAGCAGTTCTTC. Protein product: CASKPYYNEQFF.

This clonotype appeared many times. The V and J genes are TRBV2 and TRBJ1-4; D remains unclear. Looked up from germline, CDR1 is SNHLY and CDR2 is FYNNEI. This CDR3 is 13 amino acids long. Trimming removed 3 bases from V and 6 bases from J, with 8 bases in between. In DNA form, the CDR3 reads TGTGCCAGCAGTGACCGAAACGATGAAAAACTGTTTTTT. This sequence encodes CASSDRNDEKLFF.

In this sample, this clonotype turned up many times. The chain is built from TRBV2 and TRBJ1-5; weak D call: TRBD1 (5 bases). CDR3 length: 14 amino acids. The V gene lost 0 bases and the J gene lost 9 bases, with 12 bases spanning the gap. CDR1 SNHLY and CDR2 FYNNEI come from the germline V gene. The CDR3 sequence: CASSEAWGSGPQHF. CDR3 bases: TGTGCCAGCAGTGAAGCGTGGGGGTCGGGGCCCCAGCATTTT. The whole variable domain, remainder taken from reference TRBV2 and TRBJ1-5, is EPEVTQTPSHQVTQMGQEVILRCVPISNHLYFYWYRQILGQKVEFLVSFYNNEISEKSEIFDDQFSVERPDGSNFTLKIRSTKLEDSAMYFCASSEAWGSGPQHFGDGTRLSIL.